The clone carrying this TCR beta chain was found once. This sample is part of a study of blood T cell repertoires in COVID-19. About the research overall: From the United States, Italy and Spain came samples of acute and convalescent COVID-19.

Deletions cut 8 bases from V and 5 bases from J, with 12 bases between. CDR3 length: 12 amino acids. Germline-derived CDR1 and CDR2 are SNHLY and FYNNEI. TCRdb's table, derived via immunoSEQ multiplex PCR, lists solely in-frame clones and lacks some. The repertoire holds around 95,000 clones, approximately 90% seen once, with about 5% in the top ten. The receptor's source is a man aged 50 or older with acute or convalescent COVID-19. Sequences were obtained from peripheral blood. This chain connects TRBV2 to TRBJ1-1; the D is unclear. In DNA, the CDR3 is TGTGCCAGCCAGTGGGGAGAGACTGAAGCTTTCTTT. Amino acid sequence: CASQWGETEAFF.